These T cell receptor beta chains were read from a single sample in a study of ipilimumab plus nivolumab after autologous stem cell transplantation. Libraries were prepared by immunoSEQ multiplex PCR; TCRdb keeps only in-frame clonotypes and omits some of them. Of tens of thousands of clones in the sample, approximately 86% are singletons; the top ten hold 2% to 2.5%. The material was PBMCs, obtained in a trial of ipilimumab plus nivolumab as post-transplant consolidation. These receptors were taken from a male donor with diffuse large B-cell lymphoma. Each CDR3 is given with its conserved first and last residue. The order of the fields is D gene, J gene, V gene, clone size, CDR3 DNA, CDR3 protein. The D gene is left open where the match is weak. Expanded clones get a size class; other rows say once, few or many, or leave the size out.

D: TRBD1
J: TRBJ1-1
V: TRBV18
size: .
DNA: TGTGCCAGCTCACCTGAGCAGGGGGCGCGGGCTGAAGCTTTCTTT
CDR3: CASSPEQGARAEAFF

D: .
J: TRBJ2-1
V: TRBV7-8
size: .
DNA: TGTGCCAGCAGCCGGACAGTGAACCCACCCTACAATGAGCAGTTCTTC
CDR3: CASSRTVNPPYNEQFF

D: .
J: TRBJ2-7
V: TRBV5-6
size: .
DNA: TGTGCCAGCAGCGTAGGTACCTACGAGCAGTACTTC
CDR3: CASSVGTYEQYF

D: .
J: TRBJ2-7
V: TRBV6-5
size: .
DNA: TGTGCCAGCAGTTACGACGGGGGGCAGCAGTACTTC
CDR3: CASSYDGGQQYF

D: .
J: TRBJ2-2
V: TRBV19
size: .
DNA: TGTGCCAGTAGTATAGTTCGGGACAAGAACACCGGGGAGCTGTTTTTT
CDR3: CASSIVRDKNTGELFF

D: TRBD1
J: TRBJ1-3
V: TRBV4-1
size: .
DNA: TGCGCCAGCAGCCAAGGGGGAGGGGGCGCGATTACTGGAAACACCATATATTTT
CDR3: CASSQGGGGAITGNTIYF

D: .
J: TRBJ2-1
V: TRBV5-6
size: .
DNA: TGTGCCAGCAGCTCAGGGGAGGTAGGGTCCTACAATGAGCAGTTCTTC
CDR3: CASSSGEVGSYNEQFF

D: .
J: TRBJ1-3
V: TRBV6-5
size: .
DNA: TGTGCCAGCAGTTACGCACGGAACTCTGGAAACACCATATATTTT
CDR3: CASSYARNSGNTIYF

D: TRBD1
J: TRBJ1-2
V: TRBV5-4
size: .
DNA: TGTGCCAGCAGCCGAATCCCGGGACAGCTAACTAACCCTAACTATGGCTACACCTTC
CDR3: CASSRIPGQLTNPNYGYTF

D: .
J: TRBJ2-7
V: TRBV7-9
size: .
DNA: TGTGCCAGCAGCTTCTCAAGTGGCGAGCAGTACTTC
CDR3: CASSFSSGEQYF

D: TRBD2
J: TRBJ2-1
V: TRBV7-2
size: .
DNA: TGTGCCAGCAGCTTGCGATGGTTGGCGGGGGGGCCCTACAATGAGCAGTTCTTC
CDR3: CASSLRWLAGGPYNEQFF

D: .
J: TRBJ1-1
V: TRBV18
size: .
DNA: TGTGCCAGCTCACCATCAACGGACAGCCGTGAAGCTTTCTTT
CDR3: CASSPSTDSREAFF

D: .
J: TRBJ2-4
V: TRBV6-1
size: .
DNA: TGTGCCAGCAGTGCCATGTGGGAGGGGGTGAAAAACATTCAGTACTTC
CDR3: CASSAMWEGVKNIQYF

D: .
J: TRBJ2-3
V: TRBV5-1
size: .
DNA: TGCGCCAGCAGCTTTGGGGGCACAGATACGCAGTATTTT
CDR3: CASSFGGTDTQYF

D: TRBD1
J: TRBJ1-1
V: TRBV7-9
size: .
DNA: TGTGCCAGCAGCTTAGTAGGGACAGGGAGGATGAACACTGAAGCTTTCTTT
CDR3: CASSLVGTGRMNTEAFF

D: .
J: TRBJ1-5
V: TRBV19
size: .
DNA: TGTGCCAGTAGTATAGGAGGGTATAGCAATCAGCCCCAGCATTTT
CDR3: CASSIGGYSNQPQHF

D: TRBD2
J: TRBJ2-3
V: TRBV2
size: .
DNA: TGTGCCAGCAGTGAAAGGGCGGGGGGGCGTACGCAGTATTTT
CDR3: CASSERAGGRTQYF

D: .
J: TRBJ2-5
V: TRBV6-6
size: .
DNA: TGTGCCAGCCTCCCCGGGCGGTGGGGGCCAGAGACCCAGTACTTC
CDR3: CASLPGRWGPETQYF

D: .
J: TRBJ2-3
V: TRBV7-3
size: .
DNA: TGTGCCAGCAGCCCATCCCCTCTAGCAGATACGCAGTATTTT
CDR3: CASSPSPLADTQYF

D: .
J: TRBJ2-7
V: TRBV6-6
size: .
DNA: TGTGCCAGCAGTTCCCGCCCCTACGAGCAGTACTTC
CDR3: CASSSRPYEQYF

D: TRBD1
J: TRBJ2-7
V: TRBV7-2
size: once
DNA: TGTGCCAGCAGCTCGGAGACAGGGTGGCTCGAGCAGTACTTC
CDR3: CASSSETGWLEQYF

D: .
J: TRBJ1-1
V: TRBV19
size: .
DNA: TGTGCCACCAAGCGGGTTAGCCTCAGGACCTCGAACACTGAAGCTTTCTTT
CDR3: CATKRVSLRTSNTEAFF

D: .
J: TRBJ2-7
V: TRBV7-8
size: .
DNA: TGTGCCAGCAGCTTAGAGGGACGGAGCTACGAGCAGTACTTC
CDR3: CASSLEGRSYEQYF

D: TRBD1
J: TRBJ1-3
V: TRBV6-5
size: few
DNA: TGTGCCAGCAGTTCGGACAGGGGGCTGAGAAACACCATATATTTT
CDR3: CASSSDRGLRNTIYF

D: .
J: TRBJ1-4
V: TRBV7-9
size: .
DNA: TGTGCCAGCAGCCTGACCCAGGGAACTGAAAAACTGTTTTTT
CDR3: CASSLTQGTEKLFF

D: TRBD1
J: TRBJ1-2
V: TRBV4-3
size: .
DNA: TGCGCCAGCAGCCAAGATGGGACAGGGGAACGCGTTGGCTACACCTTC
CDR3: CASSQDGTGERVGYTF

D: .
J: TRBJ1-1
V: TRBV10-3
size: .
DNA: TGTGCCATCAGTGATCGGGGGGCGAACACTGAAGCTTTCTTT
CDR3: CAISDRGANTEAFF

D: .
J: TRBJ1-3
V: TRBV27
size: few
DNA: TGTGCCAGCAGTTCAACAAGCCGGACCAACTCTGGAAACACCATATATTTT
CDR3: CASSSTSRTNSGNTIYF

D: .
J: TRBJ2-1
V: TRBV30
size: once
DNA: TGTGCCTGGAGTGTTCAGGGGTATGAGCAGTTCTTC
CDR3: CAWSVQGYEQFF

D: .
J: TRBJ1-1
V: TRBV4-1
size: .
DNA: TGCGCCAGCAGCCTCGTGCCGGGGAACACTGAAGCTTTCTTT
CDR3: CASSLVPGNTEAFF

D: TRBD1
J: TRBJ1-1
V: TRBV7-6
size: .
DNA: TGTGCCAGCAGCCCAGGACAGGGCGGTGAAGCTTTCTTT
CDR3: CASSPGQGGEAFF

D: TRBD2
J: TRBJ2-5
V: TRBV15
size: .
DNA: TGTGCCACCAGCAGAGATCGGGGGGGCGGAGAGACCCAGTACTTC
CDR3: CATSRDRGGGETQYF

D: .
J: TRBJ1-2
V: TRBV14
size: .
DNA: TGTGCCAGCAGCCAAGATTACGGTCGGGAGCGGAATGGCTACACCTTC
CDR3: CASSQDYGRERNGYTF

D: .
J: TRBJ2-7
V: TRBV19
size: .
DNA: TGTGCCAGTAGCGCTGCAGGGATTACGGCCGAGCAGTACTTC
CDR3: CASSAAGITAEQYF

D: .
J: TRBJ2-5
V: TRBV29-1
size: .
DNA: TGCAGCGTTATCCAGGGGTCCATAGAGACCCAGTACTTC
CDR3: CSVIQGSIETQYF

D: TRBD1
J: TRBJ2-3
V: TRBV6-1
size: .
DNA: TGTGCCAGCAGTGCAGGGACAGCCGGCGGGAGCACAGATACGCAGTATTTT
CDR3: CASSAGTAGGSTDTQYF

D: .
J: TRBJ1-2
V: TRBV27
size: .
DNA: TGTGCCAGCAGTTTACAGGGGTCAGGCTATGGCTACACCTTC
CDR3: CASSLQGSGYGYTF

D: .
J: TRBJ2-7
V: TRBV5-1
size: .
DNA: TGCGCCAGCAGCTTGGGAGACTACGAGCAGTACTTC
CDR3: CASSLGDYEQYF

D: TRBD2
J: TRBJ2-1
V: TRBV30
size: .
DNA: TGTGCCTGGAGTGTAAATCTAGCGGGGGGCCATCCGACCTACAATGAGCAGTTCTTC
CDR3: CAWSVNLAGGHPTYNEQFF

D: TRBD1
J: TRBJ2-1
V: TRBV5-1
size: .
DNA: TGCGCCAGCAGCACGGGGACAGTTTACAATGAGCAGTTCTTC
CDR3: CASSTGTVYNEQFF

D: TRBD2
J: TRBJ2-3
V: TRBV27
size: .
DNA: TGTGCCAGCAAACGACTAGCGGGGGGGCCAATTGCTGATACGCAGTATTTT
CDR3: CASKRLAGGPIADTQYF

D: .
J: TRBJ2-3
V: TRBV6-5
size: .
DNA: TGTGCCAGCAGGAGGGGTGTTGGCACAGATACGCAGTATTTT
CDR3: CASRRGVGTDTQYF

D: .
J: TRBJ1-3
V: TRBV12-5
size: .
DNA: TGTGCTAGTGGTTTGTTGGGGGGGAGGACTGGAAACACCATATATTTT
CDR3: CASGLLGGRTGNTIYF

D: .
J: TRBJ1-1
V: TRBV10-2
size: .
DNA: TGCGCCAGCAGAAACGGGGCAGCTGTCTCTAAAGCTTTCTTT
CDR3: CASRNGAAVSKAFF

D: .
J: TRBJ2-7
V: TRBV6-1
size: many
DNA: TGTGCCAGCAGTGAAGTGGACATGCCAACCTACGAGCAGTACTTC
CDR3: CASSEVDMPTYEQYF

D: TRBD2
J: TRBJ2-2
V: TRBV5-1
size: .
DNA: TGCGCCAGCGGGACTAGCGGGTTCACCGGGGAGCTGTTTTTT
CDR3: CASGTSGFTGELFF

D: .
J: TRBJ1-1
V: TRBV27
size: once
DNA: TGTGCCAGCAGTTCAGCCACGATCAGAGGGACTGAAGCTTTCTTT
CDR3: CASSSATIRGTEAFF

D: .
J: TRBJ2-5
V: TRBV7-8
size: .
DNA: TGTGCCAGCAGCTTAGAGGGTCTATCGGGGGAGACCCAGTACTTC
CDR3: CASSLEGLSGETQYF

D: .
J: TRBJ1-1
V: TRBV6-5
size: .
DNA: TGTGCCAGCAGACAGGTTTTGAACACTGAAGCTTTCTTT
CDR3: CASRQVLNTEAFF

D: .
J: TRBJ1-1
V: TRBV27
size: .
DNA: TGTGCCAGCAGTCCCTGGGGCGGGGGCACTGAAGCTTTCTTT
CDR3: CASSPWGGGTEAFF

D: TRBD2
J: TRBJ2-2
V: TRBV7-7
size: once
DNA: TGTGCTACCTCGGCCGCGGGGGGGGCCGGGGAGCTGTTTTTT
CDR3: CATSAAGGAGELFF

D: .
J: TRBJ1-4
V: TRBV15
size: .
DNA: TGTGCCACCAGCAGAGATCAAGGGGCAGCAACTAATGAAAAACTGTTTTTT
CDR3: CATSRDQGAATNEKLFF

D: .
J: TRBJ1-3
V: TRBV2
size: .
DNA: TGTGCCAGCAGTGTCGCGGAGAGCTCTGGAAACACCATATATTTT
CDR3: CASSVAESSGNTIYF

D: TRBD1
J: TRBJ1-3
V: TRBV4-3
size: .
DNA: TGCGCCAGCAGCCTCGGGACAGGGGGCGACTCTGGAAACACCATATATTTT
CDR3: CASSLGTGGDSGNTIYF

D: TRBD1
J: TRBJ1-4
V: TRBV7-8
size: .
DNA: TGTGCCAGCAGCTTCCGTCGGGACAGAAAGAATGAAAAACTGTTTTTT
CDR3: CASSFRRDRKNEKLFF

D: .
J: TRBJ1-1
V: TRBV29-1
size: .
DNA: TGCAGCGTCGTCAGACCTTCCCGCCACACTGAAGCTTTCTTT
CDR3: CSVVRPSRHTEAFF

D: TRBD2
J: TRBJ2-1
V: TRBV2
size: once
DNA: TGTGCCAGCCGACTAGCGGATCTCTACAATGAGCAGTTCTTC
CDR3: CASRLADLYNEQFF

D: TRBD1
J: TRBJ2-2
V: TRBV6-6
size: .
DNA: TGTGCCAGCAGCTCACAGGGGGCCACCGGGGAGCTGTTTTTT
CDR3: CASSSQGATGELFF

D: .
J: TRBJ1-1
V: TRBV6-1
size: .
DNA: TGTGCCAGCAGTGAAAGGGTCAGGGACACTGAAGCTTTCTTT
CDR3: CASSERVRDTEAFF

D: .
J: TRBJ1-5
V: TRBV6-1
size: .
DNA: TGTGCCAGCCGAGCCCCTTCACATAGCAATCAGCCCCAGCATTTT
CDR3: CASRAPSHSNQPQHF